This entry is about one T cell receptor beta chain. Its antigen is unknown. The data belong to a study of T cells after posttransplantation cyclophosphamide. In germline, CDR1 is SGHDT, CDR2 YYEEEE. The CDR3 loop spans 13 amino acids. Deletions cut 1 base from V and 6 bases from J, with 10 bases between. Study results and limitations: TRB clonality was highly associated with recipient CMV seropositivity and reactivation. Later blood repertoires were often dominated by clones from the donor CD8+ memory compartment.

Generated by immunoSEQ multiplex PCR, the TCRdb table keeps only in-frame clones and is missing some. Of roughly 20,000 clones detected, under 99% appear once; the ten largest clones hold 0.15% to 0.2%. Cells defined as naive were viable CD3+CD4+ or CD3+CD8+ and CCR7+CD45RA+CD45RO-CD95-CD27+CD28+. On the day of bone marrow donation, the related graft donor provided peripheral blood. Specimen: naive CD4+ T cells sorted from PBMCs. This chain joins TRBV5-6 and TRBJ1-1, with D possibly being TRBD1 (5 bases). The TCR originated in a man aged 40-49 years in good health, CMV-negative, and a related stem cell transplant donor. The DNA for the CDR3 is TGTGCCAGCAGCTTGAACTGGGGCTCTGAAGCTTTCTTT. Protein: CASSLNWGSEAFF.